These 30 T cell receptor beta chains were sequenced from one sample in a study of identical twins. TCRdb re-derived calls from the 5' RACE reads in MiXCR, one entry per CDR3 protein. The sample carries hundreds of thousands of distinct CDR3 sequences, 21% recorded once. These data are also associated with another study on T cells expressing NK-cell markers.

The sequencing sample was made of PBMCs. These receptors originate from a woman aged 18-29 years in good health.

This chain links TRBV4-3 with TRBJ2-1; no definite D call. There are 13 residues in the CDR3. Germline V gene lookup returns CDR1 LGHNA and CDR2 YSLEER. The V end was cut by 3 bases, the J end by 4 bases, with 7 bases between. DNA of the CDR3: TGCGCCAGCAGCCAGCGAGAATACAATGAGCAGTTCTTC. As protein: CASSQREYNEQFF.

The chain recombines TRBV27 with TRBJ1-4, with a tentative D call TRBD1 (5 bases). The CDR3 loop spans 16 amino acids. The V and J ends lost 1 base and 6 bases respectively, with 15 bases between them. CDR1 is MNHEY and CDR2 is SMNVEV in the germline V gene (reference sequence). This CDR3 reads CASSLFRGAADEKLFF. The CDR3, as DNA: TGTGCCAGCAGTTTATTCCGAGGGGCCGCGGATGAAAAACTGTTTTTT.

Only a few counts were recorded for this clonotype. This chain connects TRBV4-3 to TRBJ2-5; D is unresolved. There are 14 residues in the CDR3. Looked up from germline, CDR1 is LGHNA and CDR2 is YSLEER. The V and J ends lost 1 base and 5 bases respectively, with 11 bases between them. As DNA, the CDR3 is TGCGCCAGCAGCCAAGCTCTTACGGCCGAGACCCAGTACTTC. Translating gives CASSQALTAETQYF.

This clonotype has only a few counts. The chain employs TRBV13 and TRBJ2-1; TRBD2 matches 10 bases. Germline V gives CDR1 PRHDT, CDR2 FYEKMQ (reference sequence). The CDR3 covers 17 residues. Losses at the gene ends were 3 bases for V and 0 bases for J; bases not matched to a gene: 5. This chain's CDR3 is CASSFLAGASSYNEQFF. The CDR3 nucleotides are TGTGCCAGCAGCTTCCTAGCGGGGGCCAGCTCCTACAATGAGCAGTTCTTC.

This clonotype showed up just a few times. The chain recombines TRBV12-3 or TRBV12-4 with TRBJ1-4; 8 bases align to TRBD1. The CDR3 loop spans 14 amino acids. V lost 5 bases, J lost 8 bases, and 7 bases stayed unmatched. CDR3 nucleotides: TGTGCCAGCAGTCGACAGGGGCACCGAGAAAAACTGTTTTTT. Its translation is CASSRQGHREKLFF.

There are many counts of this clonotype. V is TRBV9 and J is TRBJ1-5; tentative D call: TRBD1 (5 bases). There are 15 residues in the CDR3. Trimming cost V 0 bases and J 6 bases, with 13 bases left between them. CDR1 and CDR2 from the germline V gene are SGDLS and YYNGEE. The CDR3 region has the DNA TGTGCCAGCAGCGTAGACAACAGGCAGAGTCAGCCCCAGCATTTT. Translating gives CASSVDNRQSQPQHF.

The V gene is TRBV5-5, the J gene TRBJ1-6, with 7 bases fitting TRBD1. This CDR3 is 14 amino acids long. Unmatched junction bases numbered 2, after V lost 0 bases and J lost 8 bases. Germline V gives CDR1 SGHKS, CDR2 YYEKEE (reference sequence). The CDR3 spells CASSLGDRDSPLHF. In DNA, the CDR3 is TGTGCCAGCAGCTTGGGCGACAGGGATTCACCCCTCCACTTT.

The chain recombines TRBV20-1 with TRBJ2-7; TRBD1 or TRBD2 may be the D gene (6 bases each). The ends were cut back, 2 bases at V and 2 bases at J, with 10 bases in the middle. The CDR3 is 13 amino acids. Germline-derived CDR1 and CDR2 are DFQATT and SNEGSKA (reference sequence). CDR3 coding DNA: TGCAGTGCTAGATCGGGGGCTCCCTACGAGCAGTACTTC. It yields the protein CSARSGAPYEQYF.

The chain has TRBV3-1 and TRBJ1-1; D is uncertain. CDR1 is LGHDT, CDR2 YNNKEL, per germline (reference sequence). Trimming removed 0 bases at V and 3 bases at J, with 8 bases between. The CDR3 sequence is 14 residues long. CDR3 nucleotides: TGTGCCAGCAGCCAAGACGGCGGGGACACTGAAGCTTTCTTT. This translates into CASSQDGGDTEAFF.

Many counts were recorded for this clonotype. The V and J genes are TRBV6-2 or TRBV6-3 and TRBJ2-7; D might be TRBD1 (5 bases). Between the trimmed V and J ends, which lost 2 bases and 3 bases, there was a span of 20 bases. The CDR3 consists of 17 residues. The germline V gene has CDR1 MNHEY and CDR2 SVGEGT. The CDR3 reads CASSYRFREAMDYEQYF. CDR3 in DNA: TGTGCCAGCAGTTACCGGTTCAGGGAAGCGATGGACTACGAGCAGTACTTC.

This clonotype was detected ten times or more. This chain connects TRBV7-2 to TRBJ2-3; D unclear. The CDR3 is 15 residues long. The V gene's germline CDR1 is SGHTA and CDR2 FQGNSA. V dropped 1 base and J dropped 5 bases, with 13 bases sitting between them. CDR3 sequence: CASSLVSAVGDTQYF. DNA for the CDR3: TGTGCCAGCAGCTTAGTATCGGCAGTTGGAGATACGCAGTATTTT.

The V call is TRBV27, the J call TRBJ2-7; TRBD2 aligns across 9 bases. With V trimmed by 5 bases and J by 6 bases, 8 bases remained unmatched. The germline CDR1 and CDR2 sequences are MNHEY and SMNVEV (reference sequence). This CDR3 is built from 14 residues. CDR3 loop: CASSLDRRGGEQYF. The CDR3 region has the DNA TGTGCCAGCAGTCTGGACAGGCGGGGGGGCGAGCAGTACTTC.

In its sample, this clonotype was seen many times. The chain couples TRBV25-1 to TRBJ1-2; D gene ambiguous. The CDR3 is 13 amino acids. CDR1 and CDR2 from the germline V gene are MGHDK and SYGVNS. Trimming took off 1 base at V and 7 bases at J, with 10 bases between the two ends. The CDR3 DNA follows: TGTGCCAGCAGTGAATGGGAGGTTCCTGGCTACACCTTC. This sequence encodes CASSEWEVPGYTF.

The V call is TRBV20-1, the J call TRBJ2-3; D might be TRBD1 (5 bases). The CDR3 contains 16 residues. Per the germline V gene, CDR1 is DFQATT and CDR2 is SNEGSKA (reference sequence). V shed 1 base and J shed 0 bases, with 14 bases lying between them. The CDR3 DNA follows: TGCAGTGCTAGAGGGGTCAGGGAAATTAGCACAGATACGCAGTATTTT. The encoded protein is CSARGVREISTDTQYF.

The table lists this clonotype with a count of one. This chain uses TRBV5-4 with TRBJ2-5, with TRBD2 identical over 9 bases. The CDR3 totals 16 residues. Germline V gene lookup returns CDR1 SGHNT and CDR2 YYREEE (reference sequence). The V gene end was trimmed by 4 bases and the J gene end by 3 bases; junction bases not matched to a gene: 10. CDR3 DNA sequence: TGTGCCAGCAGCCGAGTAGCGGGAGATTTCGAAGAGACCCAGTACTTC. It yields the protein CASSRVAGDFEETQYF.

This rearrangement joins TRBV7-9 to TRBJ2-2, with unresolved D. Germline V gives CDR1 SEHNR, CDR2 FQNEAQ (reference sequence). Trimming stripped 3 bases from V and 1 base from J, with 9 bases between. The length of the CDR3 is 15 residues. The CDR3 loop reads CASSLIKGNTGELFF. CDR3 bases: TGTGCCAGCAGCTTGATAAAAGGGAACACCGGGGAGCTGTTTTTT.

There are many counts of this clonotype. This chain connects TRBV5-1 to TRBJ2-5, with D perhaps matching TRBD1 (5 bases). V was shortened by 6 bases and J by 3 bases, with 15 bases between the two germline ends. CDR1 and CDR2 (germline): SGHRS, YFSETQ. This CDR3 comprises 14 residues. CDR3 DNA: TGCGCCAGCAAACTGGTGACAGAGAAAGAGACCCAGTACTTC. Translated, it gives CASKLVTEKETQYF.

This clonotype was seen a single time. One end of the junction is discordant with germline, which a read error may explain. In nucleotides, the CDR3 is TGTGCCAGCAGTCGGACAGGGGGTCCCGTAATGTTC. This translates into CASSRTGGPVMF. The chain employs TRBV12-3 or TRBV12-4 and TRBJ2-1, with 10 bases that match TRBD1. CDR3 size: 12 residues.

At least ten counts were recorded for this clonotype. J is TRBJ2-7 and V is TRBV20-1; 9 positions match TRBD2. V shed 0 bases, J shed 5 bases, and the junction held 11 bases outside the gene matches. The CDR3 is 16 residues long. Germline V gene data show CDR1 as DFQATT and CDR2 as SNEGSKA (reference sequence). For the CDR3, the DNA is TGCAGTGCTAGAGAGGTAGCGGGAGCATTTGAACACGAGCAGTACTTC. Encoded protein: CSAREVAGAFEHEQYF.

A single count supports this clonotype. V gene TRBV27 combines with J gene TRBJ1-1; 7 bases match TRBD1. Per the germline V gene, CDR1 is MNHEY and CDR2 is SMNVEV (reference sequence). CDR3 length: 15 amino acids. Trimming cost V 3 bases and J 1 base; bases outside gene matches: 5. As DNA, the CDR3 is TGTGCCAGCAGTTTCCTCGGGACAGAGAACACTGAAGCTTTCTTT. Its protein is CASSFLGTENTEAFF.

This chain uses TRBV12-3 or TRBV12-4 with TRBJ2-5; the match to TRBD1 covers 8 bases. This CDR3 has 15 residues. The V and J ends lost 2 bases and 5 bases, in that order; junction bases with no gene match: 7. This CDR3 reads CASSLWARGPETQYF. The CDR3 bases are TGTGCCAGCAGTTTATGGGCCAGGGGGCCTGAGACCCAGTACTTC.

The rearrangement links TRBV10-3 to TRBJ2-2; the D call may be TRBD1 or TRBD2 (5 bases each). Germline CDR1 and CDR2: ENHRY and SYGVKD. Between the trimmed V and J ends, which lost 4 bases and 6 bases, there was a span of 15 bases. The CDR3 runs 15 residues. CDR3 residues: CAISGGYLRPGELFF. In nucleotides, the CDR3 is TGTGCCATCAGTGGGGGGTACCTAAGGCCCGGGGAGCTGTTTTTT.

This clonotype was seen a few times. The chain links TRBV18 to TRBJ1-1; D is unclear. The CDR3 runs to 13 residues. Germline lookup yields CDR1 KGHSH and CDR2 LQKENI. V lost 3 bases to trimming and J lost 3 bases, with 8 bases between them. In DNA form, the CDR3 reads TGTGCCAGCTCACCTGGCCGGCACACTGAAGCTTTCTTT. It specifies CASSPGRHTEAFF.

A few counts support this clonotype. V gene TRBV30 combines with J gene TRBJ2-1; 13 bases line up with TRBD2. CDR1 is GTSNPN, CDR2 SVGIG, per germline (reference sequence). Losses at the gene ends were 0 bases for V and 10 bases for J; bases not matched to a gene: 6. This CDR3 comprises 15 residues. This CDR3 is CAWSVGLAGVGEQFF. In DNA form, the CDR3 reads TGTGCCTGGAGTGTAGGACTAGCGGGGGTAGGGGAGCAGTTCTTC.

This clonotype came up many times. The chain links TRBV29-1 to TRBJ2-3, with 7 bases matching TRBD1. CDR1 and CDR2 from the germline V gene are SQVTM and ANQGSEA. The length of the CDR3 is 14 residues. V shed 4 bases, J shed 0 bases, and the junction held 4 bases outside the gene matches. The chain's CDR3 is CSVAGQLSTDTQYF. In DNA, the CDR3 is TGCAGCGTTGCGGGACAGCTTAGCACAGATACGCAGTATTTT.

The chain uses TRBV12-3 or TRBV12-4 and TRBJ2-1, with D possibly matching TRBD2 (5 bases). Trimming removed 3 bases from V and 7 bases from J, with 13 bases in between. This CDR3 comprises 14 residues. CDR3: CASSLRAAENEQFF. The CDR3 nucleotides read TGTGCCAGCAGTTTGAGAGCGGCGGAGAATGAGCAGTTCTTC.

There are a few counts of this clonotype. The CDR3 spells CASSPVEGPYGTQYF. The CDR3, as DNA: TGTGCCAGCTCACCGGTAGAAGGACCGTATGGGACCCAGTACTTC. The V call is TRBV18, the J call TRBJ2-5, with D uncertain. There are 15 residues in the CDR3. V was cut by 3 bases and J by 7 bases, with 18 bases left in between. The germline V gene encodes CDR1 KGHSH and CDR2 LQKENI.

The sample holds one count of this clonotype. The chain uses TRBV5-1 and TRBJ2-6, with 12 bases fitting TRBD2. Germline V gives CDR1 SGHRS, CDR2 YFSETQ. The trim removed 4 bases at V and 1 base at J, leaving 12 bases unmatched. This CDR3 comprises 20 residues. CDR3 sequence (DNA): TGCGCCAGCAGCATACACCCCGGACTAGCGGGACAGTCTGGGGCCAACGTCCTGACTTTC. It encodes CASSIHPGLAGQSGANVLTF.

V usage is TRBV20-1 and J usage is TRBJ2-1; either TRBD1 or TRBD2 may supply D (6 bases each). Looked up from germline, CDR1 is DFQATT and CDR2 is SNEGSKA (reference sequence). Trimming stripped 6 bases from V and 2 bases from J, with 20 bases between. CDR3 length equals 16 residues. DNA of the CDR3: TGCAGTGCGCCCGGAGGGGCAGGGGCCCCCTACAATGAGCAGTTCTTC. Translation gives CSAPGGAGAPYNEQFF.

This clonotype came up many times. The CDR3 loop reads CASSDRVAEAFF. Here the CDR3 DNA reads TGTGCCAGCAGTGACAGGGTGGCTGAAGCTTTCTTT. V gene TRBV12-3 or TRBV12-4 combines with J gene TRBJ1-1; the match to TRBD1 covers 7 bases. The V segment lost 5 bases and the J segment 6 bases; nucleotides outside the gene matches: 3. The CDR3 has 12 residues.